This T cell receptor beta chain is from a study of blood T cell repertoires in COVID-19. Profiling relied on immunoSEQ multiplex PCR, and the TCRdb table lists in-frame clones only, not all of them. The sample consists of around 200,000 clones, around 81% of them appearing once. Trimming pared 2 bases from V and 8 bases from J, leaving 10 bases between. Germline-derived CDR1 and CDR2 are ENHRY and SYGVKD. The CDR3 length is 14 residues. The sequencing sample was made of peripheral blood. This receptor was obtained from a man aged 45-65 years with active or convalescent COVID-19. This chain connects TRBV10-3 to TRBJ1-6, with D perhaps TRBD1 (6 bases). For the CDR3, the DNA is TGTGCCATCAGTGAGACAGGGAGGGATTCACCCCTCCACTTT. The encoded protein is CAISETGRDSPLHF.